A selection of T cell receptor beta chains follows, all from one sample in a study of blood T cell repertoires in COVID-19. The data were produced by immunoSEQ multiplex PCR, yet TCRdb's version contains in-frame clones alone and is incomplete. The sample consists of 100,000 to 150,000 clones, 75% to 90% of them appearing once. Material for sequencing was peripheral blood. The receptors here all came from a man aged 55 to 70 with COVID-19, enrolled during active disease. Each CDR3 is given with its conserved first and last residue. Each record gives: J gene, D gene, V gene, CDR3 protein. The D gene is left open where the match is weak.

j_gene: TRBJ2-5
d_gene: TRBD2
v_gene: TRBV14
CDR3aa: CASSQSPGLKETQYF

j_gene: TRBJ2-5
d_gene: TRBD1
v_gene: TRBV5-4
CDR3aa: CASSRGTGLKETQYF

j_gene: TRBJ1-3
d_gene: -
v_gene: TRBV11-2
CDR3aa: CASSLSLSGNTIYF

j_gene: TRBJ1-1
d_gene: -
v_gene: TRBV6-5
CDR3aa: CAIRRGRNTEAFF

j_gene: TRBJ1-2
d_gene: -
v_gene: TRBV4-1
CDR3aa: CASSQDPGLGGYTF

j_gene: TRBJ2-2
d_gene: TRBD1
v_gene: TRBV28
CDR3aa: CASTTGGNTGELFF

j_gene: TRBJ1-1
d_gene: TRBD1
v_gene: TRBV19
CDR3aa: CASSRHQDRPNTEAFF

j_gene: TRBJ1-6
d_gene: -
v_gene: TRBV6-5
CDR3aa: CASSSAQGKTPLHF

j_gene: TRBJ1-5
d_gene: -
v_gene: TRBV15
CDR3aa: CATSRVRGFQPQHF

j_gene: TRBJ1-2
d_gene: TRBD1
v_gene: TRBV19
CDR3aa: CASSTAGTGGLGYTF

j_gene: TRBJ1-3
d_gene: -
v_gene: TRBV4-2
CDR3aa: CASSQDLYSGNTIYF

j_gene: TRBJ2-7
d_gene: -
v_gene: TRBV5-5
CDR3aa: CASSSKAGRGYEQYF

j_gene: TRBJ1-5
d_gene: -
v_gene: TRBV19
CDR3aa: CASSTRLGAGNYPYSNQPQHF

j_gene: TRBJ1-6
d_gene: -
v_gene: TRBV28
CDR3aa: CASSRRDIRSSPLHF

j_gene: TRBJ1-2
d_gene: TRBD1
v_gene: TRBV7-8
CDR3aa: CASSLGDRFFGYTF

j_gene: TRBJ2-7
d_gene: -
v_gene: TRBV28
CDR3aa: CASSLPLLLQGGMDEQYF

j_gene: TRBJ2-7
d_gene: TRBD1
v_gene: TRBV5-6
CDR3aa: CASSLPGTGHYEQYF

j_gene: TRBJ1-5
d_gene: TRBD1
v_gene: TRBV10-3
CDR3aa: CAIAATGGIQPQHF

j_gene: TRBJ2-1
d_gene: TRBD2
v_gene: TRBV5-1
CDR3aa: CASSLEARRGNEQFF

j_gene: TRBJ1-6
d_gene: -
v_gene: TRBV6-5
CDR3aa: CASSIDSDNSPLHF

j_gene: TRBJ2-5
d_gene: TRBD1
v_gene: TRBV7-2
CDR3aa: CASSFPGQGRETQYF

j_gene: TRBJ1-2
d_gene: TRBD1
v_gene: TRBV28
CDR3aa: CASSFRDRPLIYGYTF

j_gene: TRBJ2-4
d_gene: TRBD1
v_gene: TRBV5-4
CDR3aa: CASSLGQDRRYF

j_gene: TRBJ2-2
d_gene: TRBD2
v_gene: TRBV6-4
CDR3aa: CASSDSSLLAGIPSGELFF

j_gene: TRBJ1-1
d_gene: TRBD1
v_gene: TRBV12-3/TRBV12-4
CDR3aa: CASSFTGDTEAFF

j_gene: TRBJ2-5
d_gene: -
v_gene: TRBV4-1
CDR3aa: CASSPLGRDTRRTQYF

j_gene: TRBJ1-4
d_gene: -
v_gene: TRBV28
CDR3aa: CASSLLNEKLFF

j_gene: TRBJ1-5
d_gene: -
v_gene: TRBV19
CDR3aa: CASSIAGGEGQPQHF

j_gene: TRBJ1-3
d_gene: TRBD1
v_gene: TRBV9
CDR3aa: CASSVGTGLNTIYF

j_gene: TRBJ2-3
d_gene: TRBD2
v_gene: TRBV9
CDR3aa: CASSANGLGTDTQYF

j_gene: TRBJ1-4
d_gene: TRBD1
v_gene: TRBV28
CDR3aa: CASSYPGGNEKLFF

j_gene: TRBJ1-2
d_gene: -
v_gene: TRBV10-3
CDR3aa: CAIRQDGYTF

j_gene: TRBJ1-6
d_gene: TRBD1
v_gene: TRBV7-8
CDR3aa: CASSLRQGASSYNSPLHF

j_gene: TRBJ1-1
d_gene: -
v_gene: TRBV25-1
CDR3aa: CASSEGRGEAFF

j_gene: TRBJ2-7
d_gene: -
v_gene: TRBV19
CDR3aa: CASSIIIRRLLLAREQYF

j_gene: TRBJ2-5
d_gene: -
v_gene: TRBV5-8
CDR3aa: CASSKDSQETQYF

j_gene: TRBJ1-5
d_gene: -
v_gene: TRBV18
CDR3aa: CASSLGQGRLNQPQHF

j_gene: TRBJ1-5
d_gene: -
v_gene: TRBV28
CDR3aa: CASSLGHREGQPQHF

j_gene: TRBJ1-2
d_gene: TRBD1
v_gene: TRBV3-1/TRBV3-2
CDR3aa: CASSQQGQGSARF

j_gene: TRBJ2-3
d_gene: TRBD1
v_gene: TRBV18
CDR3aa: CASSPGSGTGGLSSSTDTQYF

j_gene: TRBJ1-1
d_gene: TRBD1
v_gene: TRBV29-1
CDR3aa: CSVVDRANTEAFF

j_gene: TRBJ1-2
d_gene: -
v_gene: TRBV19
CDR3aa: CASSPTGSYGYTF

j_gene: TRBJ1-1
d_gene: -
v_gene: TRBV5-1
CDR3aa: CASSLAGGQGTEAFF

j_gene: TRBJ1-5
d_gene: TRBD1
v_gene: TRBV27
CDR3aa: CASSLWGDRVRLGNQPQHF

j_gene: TRBJ1-5
d_gene: -
v_gene: TRBV28
CDR3aa: CASRSTGPQHF

j_gene: TRBJ1-4
d_gene: -
v_gene: TRBV10-2
CDR3aa: CASSDLIPPGGEKLFF

j_gene: TRBJ1-1
d_gene: TRBD1
v_gene: TRBV7-2
CDR3aa: CASSFGQGSRWDTEAFF

j_gene: TRBJ1-1
d_gene: TRBD1
v_gene: TRBV6-5
CDR3aa: CASRSGGPDTEAFF

j_gene: TRBJ2-2
d_gene: TRBD2
v_gene: TRBV9
CDR3aa: CASSVLGLAGGLVAGELFF

j_gene: TRBJ1-4
d_gene: -
v_gene: TRBV7-9
CDR3aa: CAIPREGLINEKLFF

j_gene: TRBJ1-1
d_gene: -
v_gene: TRBV3-1/TRBV3-2
CDR3aa: CASSQGSGPEAFF

j_gene: TRBJ2-7
d_gene: TRBD2
v_gene: TRBV30
CDR3aa: CAWSVGGGQVYEQYF

j_gene: TRBJ1-6
d_gene: -
v_gene: TRBV3-1/TRBV3-2
CDR3aa: CASSQGNSSPLHF